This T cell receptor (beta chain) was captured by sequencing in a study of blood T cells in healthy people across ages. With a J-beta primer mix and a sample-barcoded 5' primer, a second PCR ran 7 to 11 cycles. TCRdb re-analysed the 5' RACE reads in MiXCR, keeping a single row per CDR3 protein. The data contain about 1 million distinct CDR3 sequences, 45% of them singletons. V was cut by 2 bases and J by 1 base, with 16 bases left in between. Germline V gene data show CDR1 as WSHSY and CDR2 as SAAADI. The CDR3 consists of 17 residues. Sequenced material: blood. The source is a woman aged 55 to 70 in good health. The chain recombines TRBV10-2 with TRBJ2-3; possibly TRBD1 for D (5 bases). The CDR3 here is CASSENSRVGGTDTQYF. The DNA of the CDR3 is TGCGCCAGCAGTGAGAATTCCAGGGTTGGGGGCACAGATACGCAGTATTTT.